One sample yielded the 10 T cell receptor beta chains listed below, sequenced in a study of cytomegalovirus exposure and HLA in healthy donors (dated by TCRdb to about 2017). Preparation of the library involved the immunoSEQ multiplex PCR assay. For the multiplex PCR, a mixture combining 60 forward primers for TCR Vbeta segments and 13 reverse primers for TCR Jbeta segments was used. The clones in this table, taken by TCRdb from immuneACCESS, are in-frame only. Not every clone is retained; where verified, under half of the shortfall comes from an unresolved V gene, and the cause of the rest is unknown. Across this sample there are roughly 100,000 clones, with 83% seen only once. Together, the top ten hold 5% to 6.5% of the sample. Sequenced: PBMCs. The receptors derive from a man aged 18-30 years in good health and CMV-seronegative.

The chain has TRBV19 and TRBJ1-6; D ambiguous. Looked up from germline, CDR1 is LNHDA and CDR2 is SQIVND (reference sequence). V lost 5 bases, J lost 3 bases, and 8 bases lay in between. The CDR3 runs 14 residues. CDR3 nucleotide sequence: TGTGCCAGTAGTCAGGATTACTATAATTCACCCCTCCACTTT. Amino acids: CASSQDYYNSPLHF.

The chain uses TRBV28 and TRBJ1-3, with 8 bases aligning to TRBD1. Germline V gene lookup returns CDR1 MDHEN and CDR2 SYDVKM. After removal of 3 bases from V and 0 bases from J, the junction contained 4 bases not matched to a gene. The CDR3 extends over 16 amino acids. The CDR3 DNA reads as TGTGCCAGCAGTTTCCCTGACAGGGGCTCTGGAAACACCATATATTTT. Translation gives CASSFPDRGSGNTIYF.

This clone appeared a few times. The rearrangement uses TRBV7-3 and TRBJ1-5; 9 nucleotides line up with TRBD1. Germline CDR1 and CDR2: SGHTA and FQGTGA. Unmatched junction bases numbered 12, after V lost 2 bases and J lost 7 bases. This CDR3 has 17 residues. CDR3 in DNA: TGTGCCAGCAGCTTACTCCCCGCCTTGGACAGGGGCCAGCCCCAGCATTTT. As protein: CASSLLPALDRGQPQHF.

The chain recombines TRBV6-6 with TRBJ1-1; unclear D gene. Looked up from germline, CDR1 is MNHNY and CDR2 is SVGAGI (reference sequence). CDR3 length: 14 amino acids. Trimming removed 10 bases from V and 3 bases from J, with 18 bases in between. CDR3 loop: CATTRPGIDTEAFF. CDR3 coding DNA: TGTGCCACCACCCGGCCGGGAATAGACACTGAAGCTTTCTTT.

V usage is TRBV6-1 and J usage is TRBJ1-1; D is unresolved. Per germline, CDR1 MNHNS and CDR2 SASEGT. Trimming cost V 4 bases and J 7 bases, with 13 bases left between them. This CDR3 contains 13 residues. CDR3 protein: CASSGNYGREAFF. The CDR3 DNA is TGTGCCAGCAGTGGAAACTACGGCCGTGAAGCTTTCTTT.

V usage is TRBV25-1 and J usage is TRBJ2-1; 8 bases map to TRBD2. Germline values: CDR1 MGHDK, CDR2 SYGVNS. There are 17 residues in the CDR3. With V trimmed by 5 bases and J by 8 bases, 17 bases remained unmatched. The CDR3 region is CASSPRRGLEKGDEQFF. In DNA form, the CDR3 reads TGTGCCAGCAGTCCTCGGAGGGGACTAGAGAAAGGCGATGAGCAGTTCTTC.

The chain couples TRBV7-9 to TRBJ1-2, with TRBD1 as a possible D gene (6 bases). CDR1 and CDR2 from the germline V gene are SEHNR and FQNEAQ (reference sequence). V gave up 3 bases and J gave up 6 bases, with 14 bases separating them. This CDR3 region has 14 residues. CDR3 residues: CASSFFRGQDGYTF. The CDR3 bases are TGTGCCAGCAGCTTTTTCAGGGGCCAGGATGGCTACACCTTC.

The rearrangement joins TRBV6-5 to TRBJ2-5; D not certain. Trimming cost V 7 bases and J 7 bases, with 10 bases left between them. Germline V gene data show CDR1 as MNHEY and CDR2 as SVGAGI. The CDR3 is made up of 11 amino acids. The CDR3 DNA is TGTGCCAGCATTGAGACGGGGACCCAGTACTTC. It encodes CASIETGTQYF.

Only a few counts were recorded for this clone. This rearrangement joins TRBV7-3 to TRBJ2-3; D perhaps matches TRBD1 (5 bases). Germline CDR1 SGHTA, CDR2 FQGTGA. The V end lost 1 base, the J end lost 3 bases, and 11 bases lay between the germline ends. The CDR3 is made up of 15 amino acids. The DNA of the CDR3 is TGTGCCAGCAGCTTAAGGCAGGGAAGGACAGATACGCAGTATTTT. Encoded protein: CASSLRQGRTDTQYF.

V is TRBV6-1 and J is TRBJ2-5, with D tentatively TRBD2 (7 bases). The CDR3 sequence is 15 residues long. Germline values: CDR1 MNHNS, CDR2 SASEGT. V dropped 7 bases and J dropped 5 bases, with 20 bases sitting between them. The CDR3 loop reads CASIDGGLPGETQYF. CDR3 bases: TGTGCCAGCATCGACGGGGGGCTACCAGGGGAGACCCAGTACTTC.